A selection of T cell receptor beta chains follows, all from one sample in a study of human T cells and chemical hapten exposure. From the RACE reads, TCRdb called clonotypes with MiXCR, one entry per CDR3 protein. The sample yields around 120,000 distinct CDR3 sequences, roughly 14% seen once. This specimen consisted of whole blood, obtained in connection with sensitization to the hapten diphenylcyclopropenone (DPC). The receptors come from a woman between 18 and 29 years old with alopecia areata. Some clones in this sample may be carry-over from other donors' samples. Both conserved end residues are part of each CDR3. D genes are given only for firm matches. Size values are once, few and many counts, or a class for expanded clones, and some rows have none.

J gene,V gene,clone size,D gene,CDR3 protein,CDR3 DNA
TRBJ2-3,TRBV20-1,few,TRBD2,CSAPDPGLNTDTQYF,TGCAGTGCTCCTGACCCGGGACTAAACACAGATACGCAGTATTTT
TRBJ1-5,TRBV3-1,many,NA,CASSQGLAEPQHF,TGTGCCAGCAGCCAAGGGTTAGCTGAGCCCCAGCATTTT
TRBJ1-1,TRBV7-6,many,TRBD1,CASSRGQVNTEAFF,TGTGCCAGCAGTCGCGGACAGGTGAACACTGAAGCTTTCTTT
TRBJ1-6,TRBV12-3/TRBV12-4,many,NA,CASSLQQRNSPLHF,TGTGCCAGCAGTTTACAGCAGAGAAATTCACCCCTCCACTTT
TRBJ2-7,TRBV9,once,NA,CASSAGKGPRAYEQYF,TGTGCCAGCAGCGCAGGAAAAGGACCCCGAGCCTACGAGCAGTACTTC
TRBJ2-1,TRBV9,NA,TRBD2,CASSAGTSGSSYNEQFF,TGTGCCAGCAGCGCCGGGACTAGCGGGAGCTCCTACAATGAGCAGTTCTTC
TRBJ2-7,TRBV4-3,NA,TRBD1,CASSQVKDRGHEQYF,TGCGCCAGCAGCCAAGTAAAGGACAGGGGCCACGAGCAGTACTTC
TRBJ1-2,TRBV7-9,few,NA,CASATLGQLGDYGYTF,TGTGCCAGCGCCACATTAGGACAATTGGGGGACTATGGCTACACCTTC
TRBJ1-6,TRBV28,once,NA,CASSLSGTSPLHF,TGTGCCAGCAGTTTATCAGGGACGTCACCCCTCCACTTT
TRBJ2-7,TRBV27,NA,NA,CASSWGPSSYEQYF,TGTGCCAGCAGTTGGGGTCCCAGCTCCTACGAGCAGTACTTC
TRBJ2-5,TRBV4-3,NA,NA,CASSPYREETQYF,TGCGCCAGCAGCCCTTACAGGGAGGAGACCCAGTACTTC
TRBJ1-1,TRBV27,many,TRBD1,CASSRTGTTEAFF,TGTGCCAGCAGCCGGACAGGTACCACTGAAGCTTTCTTT
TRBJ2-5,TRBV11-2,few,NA,CASSLDRETQYF,TGTGCCAGCAGCTTAGATAGAGAGACCCAGTACTTC
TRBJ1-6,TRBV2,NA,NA,CASSDSRLNSPLHF,TGTGCCAGCAGTGATTCCAGGTTGAATTCACCCCTCCACTTT
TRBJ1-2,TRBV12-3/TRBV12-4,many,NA,CASSLGMAVTNYGYTF,TGTGCCAGCAGTTTAGGAATGGCAGTAACTAACTATGGCTACACCTTC
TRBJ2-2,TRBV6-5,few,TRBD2,CASSFTLTSGSNTGELFF,TGTGCCAGCAGCTTTACCCTAACTAGCGGATCGAACACCGGGGAGCTGTTTTTT
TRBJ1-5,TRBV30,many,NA,CAWSPGRQNQPQHF,TGTGCCTGGAGTCCGGGACGACAGAACCAGCCCCAGCATTTT
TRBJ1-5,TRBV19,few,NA,CASSIDGYSNQPQHF,TGTGCCAGTAGTATAGACGGTTATAGCAATCAGCCCCAGCATTTT
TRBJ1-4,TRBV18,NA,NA,CASSPRGDFEKLFF,TGTGCCAGCTCACCCCGGGGTGACTTTGAAAAACTGTTTTTT
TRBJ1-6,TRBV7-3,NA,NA,CATYPSDNSPLHF,TGTGCCACCTATCCGAGTGATAATTCACCCCTCCACTTT
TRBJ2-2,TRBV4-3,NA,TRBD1,CASSHRQGVGELFF,TGCGCCAGCAGCCACCGACAGGGCGTCGGGGAGCTGTTTTTT
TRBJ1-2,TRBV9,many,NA,CASSEGPVGGYTF,TGTGCCAGCAGCGAAGGGCCCGTTGGGGGCTACACCTTC
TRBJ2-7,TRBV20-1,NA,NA,CSATQTGYEQYF,TGCAGTGCTACCCAGACCGGCTACGAGCAGTACTTC
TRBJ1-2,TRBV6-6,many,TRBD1,CASSYPGGRSNYGYTF,TGTGCCAGCAGTTACCCAGGGGGCAGGTCTAACTATGGCTACACCTTC
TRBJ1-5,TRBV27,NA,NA,CASSLLGGRLIGQPQHF,TGTGCCAGCAGTTTACTGGGGGGGCGGCTAATTGGTCAGCCCCAGCATTTT
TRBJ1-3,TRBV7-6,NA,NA,CASSAATSSGNTIYF,TGTGCCAGCAGCGCCGCGACTAGCTCTGGAAACACCATATATTTT
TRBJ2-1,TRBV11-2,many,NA,CASRWGLYNEQFF,TGTGCCAGCAGATGGGGACTCTACAATGAGCAGTTCTTC
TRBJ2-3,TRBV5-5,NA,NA,CASSGPRTDTQYF,TGTGCCAGCAGTGGGCCTCGGACAGATACGCAGTATTTT
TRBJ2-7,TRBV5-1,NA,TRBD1,CASIKGTGNSYEQYF,TGCGCCAGCATTAAGGGGACAGGAAACTCCTACGAGCAGTACTTC
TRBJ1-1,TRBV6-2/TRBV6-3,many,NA,CASSYGREAFF,TGTGCCAGCAGTTACGGGAGAGAAGCTTTCTTT
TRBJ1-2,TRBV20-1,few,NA,CSARDSQAYGYTF,TGCAGTGCTAGAGATTCACAGGCCTATGGCTACACCTTC
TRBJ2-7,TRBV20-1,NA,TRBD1,CSARAGQGREQYF,TGCAGTGCCCGTGCCGGACAGGGACGAGAGCAGTACTTC
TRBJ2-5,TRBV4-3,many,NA,CASSQGARQETQYF,TGCGCCAGCAGCCAAGGCGCGCGGCAAGAGACCCAGTACTTC
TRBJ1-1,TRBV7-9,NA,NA,CASSLARGSTEAFF,TGTGCCAGCAGCTTAGCCAGGGGAAGCACTGAAGCTTTCTTT
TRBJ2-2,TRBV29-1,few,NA,CSVDRAGTGELFF,TGCAGCGTTGATCGGGCAGGGACCGGGGAGCTGTTTTTT
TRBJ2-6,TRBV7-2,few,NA,CASSLDGTGANVLTF,TGTGCCAGCAGCTTAGATGGGACTGGGGCCAACGTCCTGACTTTC
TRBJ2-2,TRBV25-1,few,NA,CASSDTGRLFF,TGTGCCAGCAGTGACACAGGGAGGCTGTTTTTT
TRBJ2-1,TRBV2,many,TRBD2,CASSEARGLGSGAHEQFF,TGTGCCAGCAGTGAAGCGCGGGGACTGGGTAGCGGGGCCCATGAGCAGTTCTTC
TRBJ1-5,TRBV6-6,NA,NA,CASRITEGYQPQHF,TGTGCCAGCAGGATTACAGAGGGATACCAGCCCCAGCATTTT
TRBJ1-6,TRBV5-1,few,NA,CASSLDRASALHF,TGCGCCAGCAGCTTGGACAGGGCCTCGGCCCTCCACTTT
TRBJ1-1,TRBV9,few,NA,CASSVEALTNTEAFF,TGTGCCAGCAGCGTAGAAGCCCTTACGAACACTGAAGCTTTCTTT
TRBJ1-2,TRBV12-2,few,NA,CASRPHRGPTHGYTF,TGTGCAAGTCGCCCACACAGGGGGCCGACGCATGGCTACACCTTC
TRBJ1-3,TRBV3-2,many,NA,CASSQADSGNTIYF,TGTGCCAGCAGCCAAGCGGACTCTGGAAACACCATATATTTT
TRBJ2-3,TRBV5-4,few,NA,CASSQQGHSTDTQYF,TGTGCCAGCAGCCAACAGGGACACAGCACAGATACGCAGTATTTT
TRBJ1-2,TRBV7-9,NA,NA,CASSPTQPNYGYTF,TGTGCCAGCAGCCCGACACAACCAAACTATGGCTACACCTTC
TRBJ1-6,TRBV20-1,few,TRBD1,CSARMHRGPVTYNSPLHF,TGCAGTGCTAGGATGCACAGGGGGCCGGTAACCTATAATTCACCCCTCCACTTT
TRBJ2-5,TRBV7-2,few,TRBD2,CASGTSGGRETQYF,TGTGCCAGTGGGACTAGCGGGGGGCGAGAGACCCAGTACTTC
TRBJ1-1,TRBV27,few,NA,CASSLSLPEMNTEAFF,TGTGCCAGCAGTTTATCGCTTCCAGAGATGAACACTGAAGCTTTCTTT
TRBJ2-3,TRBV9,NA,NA,CASSARTSTDTQYF,TGTGCCAGCAGCGCGCGGACTAGCACAGATACGCAGTATTTT
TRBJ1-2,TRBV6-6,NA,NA,CASSYSWGDYGYTF,TGTGCCAGCAGTTACTCGTGGGGGGACTATGGCTACACCTTC